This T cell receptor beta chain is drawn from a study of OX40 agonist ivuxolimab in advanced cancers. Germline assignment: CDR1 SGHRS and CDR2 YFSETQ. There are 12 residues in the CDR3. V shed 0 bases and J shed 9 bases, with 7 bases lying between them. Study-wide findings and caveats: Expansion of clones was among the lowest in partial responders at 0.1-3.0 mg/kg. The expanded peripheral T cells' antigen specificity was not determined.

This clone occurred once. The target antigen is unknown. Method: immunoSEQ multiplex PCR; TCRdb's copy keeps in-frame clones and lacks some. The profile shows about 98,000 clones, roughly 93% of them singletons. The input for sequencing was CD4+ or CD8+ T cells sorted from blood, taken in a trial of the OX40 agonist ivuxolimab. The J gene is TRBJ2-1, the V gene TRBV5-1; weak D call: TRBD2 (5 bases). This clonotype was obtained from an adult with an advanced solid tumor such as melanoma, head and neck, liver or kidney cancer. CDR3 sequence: CASSLEAGEQFF. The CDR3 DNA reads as TGCGCCAGCAGCTTGGAGGCGGGTGAGCAGTTCTTC.